This note documents a single T cell receptor beta chain sequence. What it recognizes is unknown. With 3 bases removed from V and 1 base from J, the gap between germline ends came to 12 bases. The CDR3 sequence is 15 residues long. Germline CDR1 is MGHRA and CDR2 is YSYEKL. The data were produced by immunoSEQ multiplex PCR, yet TCRdb's version contains in-frame clones alone and is incomplete. The sample carries 95,000 or so clones, about 90% recorded once. These data are taken from a study of OX40 agonist ivuxolimab in advanced cancers. Study context: Past anti-PD-1, anti-PD-L1 or anti-CTLA-4 therapy was accepted, and 40% to 50% had received some. Study-wide findings and caveats: Researchers report that CD8+ T cells had, on average, more expanded clones than CD4+.

This clonotype was sampled from an adult with an advanced solid tumor such as melanoma, head and neck, liver or kidney cancer. The sample was CD4+ or CD8+ T cells sorted from blood, taken in a trial of the OX40 agonist ivuxolimab. The chain recombines TRBV4-1 with TRBJ2-5; D possibly uses TRBD1 or TRBD2 (5 bases each). Here the CDR3 DNA reads TGCGCCAGCAGCCAGGGGGACCGCCGCCAAGAGACCCAGTACTTC. Its protein product is CASSQGDRRQETQYF.